The present TCR beta chain was sequenced within a study of CD8+ T cells in alopecia areata. Study as a whole: Twice a day, 5 to 10 mg of oral tofacitinib was administered to treated patients. A 6-month off-drug phase came after tofacitinib, which had lasted 6 to 18 months.

The investigators collected lesional scalp punch biopsies and peripheral blood from alopecia areata patients. Trimming pared 5 bases from V and 3 bases from J, leaving 8 bases between. The CDR3 sequence is 13 residues long. Germline V gene data show CDR1 as SGHNT and CDR2 as YYREEE (reference sequence). This clone was observed a handful of times. A far larger clone is a single base away, which makes a read error likely. RNA was extracted and reverse transcribed into cDNA as the sequencing template. Sequencing used immunoSEQ multiplex PCR; TCRdb keeps in-frame clones, though not all of them. The sample has 100,000 to 150,000 clones; around 49% are singletons.

This receptor was identified in a human donor with alopecia areata. This rearrangement joins TRBV5-4 to TRBJ2-2, with D possibly being TRBD1 (6 bases). Sequenced here: CD8+ T cells sorted from blood, sampled at week 0. The CDR3 coding sequence is TGTGCCAGCAGTTACAGGGACACCGGGGAGCTGTTTTTT. It encodes CASSYRDTGELFF.